Presented here are 3 T cell receptor beta chains from one specimen sequenced in a study of shared clonotypes between healthy human individuals. The repertoire was sequenced with immunoSEQ multiplex PCR; TCRdb's copy has only in-frame clones and lacks some. There are roughly 100,000 clones in the sample; about 72% occur only once, and approximately 25% lies in the top ten. Source material: memory CD8+ T cells sorted from blood. Noted subset: CD45RO+ cells pooled with CCR7-negative TemRA cells. Receptors originate from a woman younger than 45 in good health.

This clone was observed a handful of times. The V and J genes are TRBV12-2 and TRBJ2-7; the table calls TRBD2, which could not be checked here. TRBV12-2 constitutes a pseudogene. CDR3 length: 16 residues. CDR3 loop: CASRILVAGERKEQYF. Written as DNA, the CDR3 is TGTGCAAGTCGCATCCTGGTAGCGGGAGAGCGTAAAGAGCAGTACTTC.

The CDR3 reads CASSDPSGDSYNEQFF. The CDR3 DNA reads TGTGCCAGCAGTGACCCTAGCGGTGACTCCTACAATGAGCAGTTCTTC. J is TRBJ2-1 and V is TRBV6-1; the match to TRBD2 covers 7 bases. The J segment lost 0 bases and the V segment lost 3 bases, leaving 5 bases of the junction unmatched. Per the germline V gene, CDR1 is MNHNS and CDR2 is SASEGT. CDR3 length: 16 residues.

This clone was picked up one time. The V gene is TRBV10-3, the J gene TRBJ1-1; no clear D. The CDR3 totals 13 residues. The germline V gene has CDR1 ENHRY and CDR2 SYGVKD. V shed 6 bases and J shed 5 bases, with 13 bases lying between them. The CDR3 loop is CAISCGYRTEAFF. DNA for the CDR3: TGTGCCATCAGCTGCGGTTATCGGACTGAAGCTTTCTTT.